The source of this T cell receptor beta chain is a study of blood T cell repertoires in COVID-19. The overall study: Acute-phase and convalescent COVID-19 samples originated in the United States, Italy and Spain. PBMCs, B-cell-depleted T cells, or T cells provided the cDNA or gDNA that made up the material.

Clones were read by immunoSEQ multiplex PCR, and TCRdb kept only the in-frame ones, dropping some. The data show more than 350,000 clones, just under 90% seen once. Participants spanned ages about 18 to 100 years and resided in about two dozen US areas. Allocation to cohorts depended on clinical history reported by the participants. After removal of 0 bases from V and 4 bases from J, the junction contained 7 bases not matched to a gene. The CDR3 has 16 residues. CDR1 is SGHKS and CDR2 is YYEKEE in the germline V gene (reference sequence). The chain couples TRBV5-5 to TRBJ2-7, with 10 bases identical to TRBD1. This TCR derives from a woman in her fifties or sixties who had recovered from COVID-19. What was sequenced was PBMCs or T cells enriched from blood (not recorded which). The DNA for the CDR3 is TGTGCCAGCAGCTTGGTGATTAGGACAGGGGGGTACGAGCAGTACTTC. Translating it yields CASSLVIRTGGYEQYF.